A single sample gave rise to the 20 T cell receptor beta chains below, sequenced in a study of blood T cell repertoires in COVID-19. Data came from immunoSEQ multiplex PCR; TCRdb stores just in-frame clones and leaves some out. The table records tens of thousands of clones, roughly 86% of them present only once. Sequencing input: PBMCs or T cells enriched from blood (not recorded which). These receptors were collected from a woman aged 50 to 60 who had recovered from COVID-19.

The chain combines TRBV5-4 with TRBJ2-5; TRBD2 agrees at 10 bases. The germline gives CDR1 SGHNT, CDR2 YYREEE (reference sequence). The CDR3 extends over 15 amino acids. The ends lost 3 bases at V and 5 bases at J; junction bases unmatched: 7. CDR3 DNA sequence: TGTGCCAGCAGCTCGAGCGGGGGGGTCCGGGAGACCCAGTACTTC. This translates into CASSSSGGVRETQYF.

The chain combines TRBV13 with TRBJ2-7; weak D call: TRBD2 (6 bases). Germline V gene data show CDR1 as PRHDT and CDR2 as FYEKMQ (reference sequence). Trimming stripped 5 bases from V and 2 bases from J, with 16 bases between. This CDR3 contains 15 residues. CDR3 sequence (DNA): TGTGCCAGCAGCACCCATAGCGGACTAACCTACGAGCAGTACTTC. It translates to CASSTHSGLTYEQYF.

The J gene is TRBJ1-1, the V gene TRBV5-6; D unclear. V lost 0 bases and J lost 1, with 10 bases in between. The CDR3 has 15 residues. The germline V gene has CDR1 SGHDT and CDR2 YYEEEE. DNA for the CDR3: TGTGCCAGCAGCTTGGGGGCAGGCCAGAACACTGAAGCTTTCTTT. This translates into CASSLGAGQNTEAFF.

The gene calls are TRBV9 and TRBJ1-5; D not certain. V gave up 2 bases and J gave up 0 bases, with 15 bases separating them. CDR3 length equals 17 residues. In germline, CDR1 is SGDLS, CDR2 YYNGEE. The CDR3 sequence is CASSVDLRRDSNQPQHF. CDR3 nucleotides: TGTGCCAGCAGCGTCGACCTGCGACGGGATAGCAATCAGCCCCAGCATTTT.

The chain joins TRBV12-5 to TRBJ2-3, with 14 bases fitting TRBD2. Losses at the gene ends were 6 bases for V and 3 bases for J; bases not matched to a gene: 11. The CDR3 length is 18 residues. Germline loops: CDR1 LGHNT, CDR2 FRNRAP. CDR3 in DNA: TGTGCTAGTGGGGCAGGGACTAGCGGGAGTGGGCGGACAGATACGCAGTATTTT. This codes for CASGAGTSGSGRTDTQYF. Drawing the rest from reference TRBV12-5 and TRBJ2-3, the complete variable domain is DARVTQTPRHKVTEMGQEVTMRCQPILGHNTVFWYRQTMMQGLELLAYFRNRAPLDDSGMPKDRFSAEMPDATLATLKIQPSEPRDSAVYFCASGAGTSGSGRTDTQYFGPGTRLTVL.

This chain joins TRBV19 and TRBJ1-6; 7 bases match TRBD1. After removal of 2 bases from V and 7 bases from J, the junction contained 11 bases not matched to a gene. CDR3 length: 17 residues. Germline V gene sequence: CDR1 LNHDA, CDR2 SQIVND (reference sequence). CDR3 nucleotide sequence: TGTGCCAGTAGTATAAAGAGGACACAGGGGAGGAATTCACCCCTCCACTTT. Amino acid sequence: CASSIKRTQGRNSPLHF.

The CDR3 bases are TGTGCCAGCAGTTTCCAGGCCGGTGGATCGAATCAGCCCCAGCATTTT. It translates to CASSFQAGGSNQPQHF. The chain couples TRBV28 to TRBJ1-5; D remains unclear. This CDR3 comprises 16 residues. V shed 3 bases and J shed 4 bases, with 16 bases lying between them. The germline CDR1 and CDR2 sequences are MDHEN and SYDVKM.

This rearrangement joins TRBV5-6 to TRBJ1-2; the D gene is possibly TRBD1 (5 bases). The V gene's germline CDR1 is SGHDT and CDR2 YYEEEE. CDR3 size: 14 residues. Trimming stripped 4 bases from V and 3 bases from J, with 13 bases between. The CDR3 nucleotides read TGTGCCAGCAGCGTAGCCAGGGTACACTATGGCTACACCTTC. Residues: CASSVARVHYGYTF.

This clone was counted between two and nine times. The V call is TRBV4-2, the J call TRBJ1-3; D perhaps matches TRBD1 (5 bases). The CDR3 loop spans 15 amino acids. In germline, CDR1 is LGHNA, CDR2 YNFKEQ. The germline V and J ends were trimmed by 0 bases and 3 bases, with 9 bases remaining between them. The CDR3 spells CASSQDTGDGNTIYF. CDR3 sequence (DNA): TGTGCCAGCAGCCAAGATACAGGCGATGGAAACACCATATATTTT.

The CDR3 region is CASRDRGRDEAFF. CDR3 bases: TGTGCCAGCAGAGACAGGGGGCGCGATGAAGCTTTCTTT. The chain joins TRBV27 to TRBJ1-1, with TRBD1 matching 10 bases. The V gene end was trimmed by 6 bases and the J gene end by 7 bases; junction bases not matched to a gene: 5. CDR3 size: 13 residues. Germline V gene sequence: CDR1 MNHEY, CDR2 SMNVEV (reference sequence).

V is TRBV27 and J is TRBJ2-3; TRBD2 agrees at 8 bases. Germline loops: CDR1 MNHEY, CDR2 SMNVEV (reference sequence). Losses at the gene ends were 6 bases for V and 2 bases for J; bases not matched to a gene: 22. This CDR3 spans 20 amino acids. The CDR3 coding sequence is TGTGCCAGCAGAAAAGCCCGTATTCCGGCGGGAGGTTCCCCCACAGATACGCAGTATTTT. Translated, it gives CASRKARIPAGGSPTDTQYF.

The chain recombines TRBV19 with TRBJ1-5, with 8 bases identical to TRBD1. Germline values: CDR1 LNHDA, CDR2 SQIVND (reference sequence). The CDR3 is 16 residues long. Unmatched junction bases numbered 10, after V lost 3 bases and J lost 6 bases. The CDR3 here is CASSIWTGYAGQPQHF. CDR3 bases: TGTGCCAGTAGTATTTGGACAGGGTATGCAGGTCAGCCCCAGCATTTT.

This clone occurred a few times. V usage is TRBV19 and J usage is TRBJ2-3, with 10 bases fitting TRBD1. The CDR3 runs to 16 residues. The germline gives CDR1 LNHDA, CDR2 SQIVND (reference sequence). Trimming took 9 bases from V and 3 from J; bases not matched to a gene: 12. CDR3 DNA: TGTGCCAGCACCCGAGGGGGACAGGGGATTACAGATACGCAGTATTTT. Encoded protein: CASTRGGQGITDTQYF.

The chain has TRBV18 and TRBJ2-1; TRBD2 aligns across 8 bases. The CDR3 consists of 16 residues. V dropped 3 bases and J dropped 7; count of bases not matched to a gene: 11. Germline CDR1 KGHSH, CDR2 LQKENI. Here the CDR3 reads CASSPLERGRRNEQFF. DNA for the CDR3: TGTGCCAGCTCACCCCTTGAGCGGGGGAGAAGGAATGAGCAGTTCTTC. Supplemented by reference TRBV18 and TRBJ2-1, the full variable domain reads NAGVMQNPRHLVRRRGQEARLRCSPMKGHSHVYWYRQLPEEGLKFMVYLQKENIIDESGMPKERFSAEFPKEGPSILRIQQVVRGDSAAYFCASSPLERGRRNEQFFGPGTRLTVL.

The chain employs TRBV11-2 and TRBJ2-1, with TRBD2 identical over 14 bases. V dropped 6 bases and J dropped 7; count of bases not matched to a gene: 29. Germline V gene sequence: CDR1 SGHAT, CDR2 FQNNGV. CDR3 length: 23 amino acids. The CDR3 DNA reads as TGTGCCAGCAGTCACTCGGCCATCAAAAAGGGACTAGCGGGGGACCCCTCTCGGAATGAGCAGTTCTTC. Protein product: CASSHSAIKKGLAGDPSRNEQFF. The full variable domain, rest sourced from reference TRBV11-2 and TRBJ2-1, is EAGVAQSPRYKIIEKRQSVAFWCNPISGHATLYWYQQILGQGPKLLIQFQNNGVVDDSQLPKDRFSAERLKGVDSTLKIQPAKLEDSAVYLCASSHSAIKKGLAGDPSRNEQFFGPGTRLTVL.

The V and J genes are TRBV6-5 and TRBJ1-1; the D is unclear. This CDR3 region has 12 residues. CDR1 and CDR2 from the germline V gene are MNHEY and SVGAGI. CDR3: CAARAVGTEAFF. The CDR3 DNA follows: TGTGCAGCGAGGGCCGTTGGCACTGAAGCTTTCTTT.

The chain recombines TRBV5-1 with TRBJ2-1; TRBD2 matches at 10 bases. The CDR3 has 16 amino acids. Germline lookup yields CDR1 SGHRS and CDR2 YFSETQ. J gave up 7 bases and V 4 bases, and 11 bases lay outside the gene matches. The chain's CDR3 is CASSTEAGGLANEQFF. CDR3 nucleotide sequence: TGCGCCAGCAGCACGGAAGCGGGAGGGCTAGCGAATGAGCAGTTCTTC.

The chain employs TRBV30 and TRBJ1-1, with TRBD1 as a possible D gene (6 bases). The V and J ends lost 2 bases and 4 bases respectively, with 8 bases between them. CDR1 and CDR2 from the germline V gene are GTSNPN and SVGIG (reference sequence). The length of the CDR3 is 12 residues. The CDR3 DNA reads as TGTGCCTGGAGTAAAGGGGGCACTGAAGCTTTCTTT. This encodes CAWSKGGTEAFF.

The rearrangement links TRBV4-3 to TRBJ2-7, with 7 nucleotides matching TRBD2. The CDR3 contains 14 residues. V was pared by 1 base and J by 5 bases, with 5 bases of the junction left unmatched. The germline gives CDR1 LGHNA, CDR2 YSLEER. DNA for the CDR3: TGCGCCAGCAGCCAAGGGGGGGGGAGCAACGAGCAGTACTTC. Protein sequence: CASSQGGGSNEQYF.

V is TRBV19 and J is TRBJ2-3, with 9 bases fitting TRBD1. From germline, CDR1 is LNHDA and CDR2 SQIVND (reference sequence). The CDR3 is 14 amino acids. The trim removed 6 bases at V and 5 bases at J, leaving 6 bases unmatched. The CDR3 nucleotides are TGTGCCAGTAGAAACAGGGGGCATGGAGATACGCAGTATTTT. It codes for CASRNRGHGDTQYF.